This record covers a single T cell receptor (beta chain). It lacks a known antigen. Base qualities are not at hand, and no much larger clone is one base apart. The sample originates from a study of glioma-infiltrating T cells after dendritic cell vaccination (dated by TCRdb to the mid-2010s). Some background on the complete study: A cohort of approximately 15 glioblastoma patients from Phase I and II dendritic cell vaccination trials was included, of whom 9 were newly diagnosed and 6 had recurrent disease. Autologous tumor lysate-pulsed dendritic cell vaccination was administered to the patients between 2003 and 2012. The vaccine consisted of monocyte-derived dendritic cells cultured about seven days with IL-4 and GM-CSF, then pulsed overnight with autologous tumor lysate. Three intradermal dendritic cell vaccine injections were administered to patients at biweekly intervals in the arm below the axilla. In glioblastoma patients vaccinated with dendritic cells, deep sequencing of TCR beta CDR3 regions served to measure the amount of tumor-infiltrating lymphocytes and to compare repertoires between tumor and blood. TCR sequencing metrics, including TIL content and tumor-blood repertoire overlap, were correlated with survival after dendritic cell vaccination.

The immunoSEQ assay amplified TCRB CDR3 regions from around 2 micrograms of genomic DNA, or from all available DNA when less than that amount was available. The multiplex PCR relied on 60 forward primers for TCR V beta segments and 13 reverse primers for J beta segments. Synthetic control templates were spiked into each sample at limiting dilution to estimate reads per starting template. The Illumina HiSeq System generated sequencing reads of 87 bp. The authors' analysis ran thus. To remove PCR and sequencing errors, closely related sequences were merged with a nearest neighbor algorithm. TCR overlap was defined as the percentage of unique tumor TCR beta sequences that were also present in the same patient's peripheral blood. Here the immuneACCESS table is served through TCRdb, limited to in-frame sequences with V and J called. Missing clones are a known gap in these copies; in checked studies unresolved V genes cover under half, and the rest lacks a known reason. That table supplies the V and J calls and clone size; D and trimming were determined from the DNA. The sample has roughly 82,000 clones on record, roughly 89% of them singletons. The ten largest clones take up 3.2% of the sample.

From V the trimming removes 4 bases and from J it removes 5 bases, while the gene matches leave 9 bases of the junction unaccounted for. The CDR3 measures 15 amino acids from cysteine to phenylalanine. Only the CDR3 portion is preserved as DNA: 45 bases, with reading frame beginning at the first base. CDR1 LGHNA and CDR2 YNFKEQ were looked up in the germline V gene. To be selected, patients needed enough residual fresh-frozen tumor tissue and more than two years of available survival data. None of the glioblastoma patients carried an isocitrate dehydrogenase mutation, although molecular status otherwise varied. PBMC were collected before vaccination, two weeks after the third vaccination, and at tumor progression if tumor progression occurred. Genomic DNA was extracted with the Qiagen DNeasy Blood extraction Kit. What the study reported, not specific to this receptor: The TCR overlap response model with three groups was called speculative and said to need prospective validation. TCR clonality showed no direct relationship with survival, which suggests that a diverse polyclonal response may matter. The cohort was small and heterogeneous, only a few patients had full blood and tumor sets, and even fewer had initial-recurrent tumor pairs. Higher estimated pretreatment TIL content predicted longer time to progression and overall survival after dendritic cell vaccination.

The sequencing used blood, collected before dendritic cell vaccination. The chain uses TRBV4-2 and TRBJ2-3; the central 7 bases match TRBD2. This receptor was obtained from a human donor with glioblastoma. The CDR3 in this case is CASSLGGSGGDTQYF. Here is the DNA: TGTGCCAGCAGCCTGGGTGGGTCGGGAGGAGATACGCAGTATTTT.